These 29 T cell receptor beta chains share one sample of origin, sequenced in a study of beta chain features in type 1 diabetes. The study reverse transcribed the entire isolated RNA, so it sequenced expressed TCRB transcripts. Sequenced by immunoSEQ multiplex PCR; TCRdb stores in-frame clones only, minus some. Counted here are 70,000 to 95,000 clones, 25% to 35% occurring once; the ten biggest clones make up approximately 0.45%. The sequencing input was stem cell memory CD4+ T cells from blood. These receptors came from a woman in her late teens or twenties in good health.

A word on this clone: Distinct nucleotide sequences in the sample also encode this CDR3. The chain uses TRBV7-8 and TRBJ2-5, with 7 nucleotides matching TRBD2. Germline-derived CDR1 and CDR2 are SGHVS and FQNEAQ. J was trimmed by 4 bases and V by 3 bases; bases with no gene match: 5. The length of the CDR3 is 14 residues. The CDR3 sequence: CASSFGTNRETQYF. CDR3 DNA: TGTGCCAGCAGCTTCGGGACTAATCGAGAGACCCAGTACTTC.

This clone was seen a few times. This chain connects TRBV28 to TRBJ1-1; D not resolved. The CDR3 loop spans 10 amino acids. Trimming removed 8 bases from V and 2 bases from J, with 3 bases in between. Germline CDR1 MDHEN, CDR2 SYDVKM. CDR3 in DNA: TGTGCCAGCGGCAACACTGAAGCTTTCTTT. Encoded protein: CASGNTEAFF.

This chain connects TRBV30 to TRBJ2-7; 9 bases fit TRBD1. Germline lookup yields CDR1 GTSNPN and CDR2 SVGIG (reference sequence). The CDR3 is 12 amino acids. The chain's CDR3 is CASGTGSYEQYF. The CDR3 DNA follows: TGTGCTTCCGGGACAGGGTCCTACGAGCAGTACTTC.

In this sample, this clone turned up once. V usage is TRBV5-1 and J usage is TRBJ1-1, with a possible D match to TRBD1 (5 bases). The CDR3 contains 15 residues. Germline CDR1 SGHRS, CDR2 YFSETQ. Trimming stripped 4 bases from V and 5 bases from J, with 18 bases between. CDR3 DNA sequence: TGCGCCAGCAGCCCCGCTACAGGATTGGGGACTGAAGCTTTCTTT. Translating gives CASSPATGLGTEAFF.

This chain joins TRBV4-3 and TRBJ2-2, with unresolved D. CDR3 size: 13 residues. Trimming took 0 bases from V and 7 from J, leaving 6 bases between them. Germline values: CDR1 LGHNA, CDR2 YSLEER. CDR3 in amino acids: CASSQEFSGELFF. In DNA, the CDR3 is TGCGCCAGCAGCCAAGAGTTCAGCGGGGAGCTGTTTTTT.

As DNA, the CDR3 is TGTGCCAGCAGCTTCTTAGGACAGGCGGGTCAGCCCCAGCATTTT. Translating it yields CASSFLGQAGQPQHF. The chain combines TRBV7-2 with TRBJ1-5; 7 nucleotides match TRBD1. Germline CDR1 SGHTA, CDR2 FQGNSA. The ends lost 3 bases at V and 6 bases at J; junction bases unmatched: 8. There are 15 residues in the CDR3.

This clone was counted between two and nine times. The genes are TRBV5-1 and TRBJ2-6; 8 bases align to TRBD1. The CDR3 is 16 amino acids. The V gene's germline CDR1 is SGHRS and CDR2 YFSETQ. The V gene end was trimmed by 6 bases and the J gene end by 2 bases; junction bases not matched to a gene: 7. The CDR3 DNA sequence: TGCGCCAGCACTCCCGGGACAGGAGCTGGGGCCAACGTCCTGACTTTC. It codes for CASTPGTGAGANVLTF.

This chain uses TRBV10-3 with TRBJ2-7, with D maybe TRBD2 (5 bases). From germline, CDR1 is ENHRY and CDR2 SYGVKD. V lost 11 bases and J 5 bases, leaving 13 bases between the germline ends. The CDR3 totals 11 residues. The CDR3 is CASALADEQYF. CDR3 nucleotide sequence: TGTGCCTCAGCCCTAGCCGACGAGCAGTACTTC.

In the case of this clone: Other DNA sequences in this specimen translate into the identical CDR3. The gene calls are TRBV5-1 and TRBJ2-1, with 15 bases aligning to TRBD2. The length of the CDR3 is 15 residues. Germline assignment: CDR1 SGHRS and CDR2 YFSETQ. V gave up 4 bases and J gave up 7 bases; unmatched junction bases: 3. Here the CDR3 DNA reads TGCGCCAGCAGCGTGGGACTAGCGGGAGGTAATGAGCAGTTCTTC. It is translated as CASSVGLAGGNEQFF.

The sample holds a few counts of this clone. V gene TRBV2 combines with J gene TRBJ1-5, with D perhaps TRBD1 (6 bases). Germline values: CDR1 SNHLY, CDR2 FYNNEI. The CDR3 runs 14 residues. V lost 3 bases and J 3 bases, leaving 9 bases between the germline ends. In DNA, the CDR3 is TGTGCCAGCAGTGACAGGGGATCCAATCAGCCCCAGCATTTT. This translates into CASSDRGSNQPQHF.

The rearrangement joins TRBV6-1 to TRBJ2-7; 7 nucleotides line up with TRBD1. Germline V gene sequence: CDR1 MNHNS, CDR2 SASEGT. This CDR3 is 13 amino acids long. Unmatched junction bases numbered 8, after V lost 5 bases and J lost 7 bases. The CDR3 bases are TGTGCCAGCAGTAAAGGACAGGTTTGGGAGCAGTACTTC. Encoded protein: CASSKGQVWEQYF.

V and J are TRBV30 and TRBJ1-5; tentatively, D is TRBD1 (6 bases). Germline assignment: CDR1 GTSNPN and CDR2 SVGIG (reference sequence). The CDR3 totals 14 residues. Between the trimmed V and J ends, which lost 4 bases and 2 bases, there was a span of 12 bases. The CDR3 reads CAWNLAGGNQPQHF. The CDR3 coding sequence is TGTGCCTGGAACCTCGCAGGGGGCAATCAGCCCCAGCATTTT. Drawing the rest from reference TRBV30 and TRBJ1-5, the complete variable domain is SQTIHQWPATLVQPVGSPLSLECTVEGTSNPNLYWYRQAAGRGLQLLFYSVGIGQISSEVPQNLSASRPQDRQFILSSKKLLLSDSGFYLCAWNLAGGNQPQHFGDGTRLSIL.

This chain connects TRBV18 to TRBJ1-1; D possibly corresponds to TRBD1 (5 bases). V was cut by 2 bases and J by 1 base, with 11 bases left in between. The CDR3 is 15 amino acids. The V gene's germline CDR1 is KGHSH and CDR2 LQKENI. This CDR3 is CASSPMGGQNTEAFF. Written as DNA, the CDR3 is TGTGCCAGCTCACCAATGGGAGGACAGAACACTGAAGCTTTCTTT.

V gene TRBV9 combines with J gene TRBJ2-3; the D is unclear. The CDR3 consists of 13 residues. Looked up from germline, CDR1 is SGDLS and CDR2 is YYNGEE. V lost 0 bases to trimming and J lost 4 bases, with 6 bases between them. The chain's CDR3 is CASSVVGADTQYF. The CDR3 DNA is TGTGCCAGCAGCGTAGTCGGTGCAGATACGCAGTATTTT. Full variable domain (rest looked up from reference TRBV9 and TRBJ2-3): DSGVTQTPKHLITATGQRVTLRCSPRSGDLSVYWYQQSLDQGLQFLIQYYNGEERAKGNILERFSAQQFPDLHSELNLSSLELGDSALYFCASSVVGADTQYFGPGTRLTVL.

The table lists this clone with a few counts. V usage is TRBV30 and J usage is TRBJ2-2; D might be TRBD2 (5 bases). This CDR3 comprises 14 residues. Trimming removed 4 bases from V and 6 bases from J, with 15 bases in between. Germline V gene data show CDR1 as GTSNPN and CDR2 as SVGIG (reference sequence). CDR3 region: CAWIKEVGAGELFF. Here the CDR3 DNA reads TGTGCCTGGATAAAGGAGGTCGGGGCCGGGGAGCTGTTTTTT.

This chain uses TRBV10-3 with TRBJ2-7, with 11 bases matching TRBD1. The J segment lost 0 bases and the V segment lost 10 bases, leaving 5 bases of the junction unmatched. The CDR3 extends over 14 amino acids. CDR1 ENHRY and CDR2 SYGVKD come from the germline V gene. CDR3 DNA sequence: TGTGCCACTGGACAGGGGGCGAGCTCCTACGAGCAGTACTTC. Protein sequence: CATGQGASSYEQYF.

The chain is built from TRBV7-8 and TRBJ2-7; D might be TRBD2 (6 bases). CDR1 is SGHVS and CDR2 is FQNEAQ in the germline V gene. Between the trimmed V and J ends, which lost 1 base and 7 bases, there was a span of 11 bases. The CDR3 is made up of 13 amino acids. CDR3 in DNA: TGTGCCAGCAGCTTAGGGCTAGCGAGGGAGCAGTACTTC. Its protein product is CASSLGLAREQYF.

The gene calls are TRBV5-1 and TRBJ2-7; perhaps TRBD2 as D (7 bases). The germline V gene encodes CDR1 SGHRS and CDR2 YFSETQ. This CDR3 is built from 14 residues. V lost 4 bases and J lost 6, with 17 bases in between. The CDR3 sequence: CASSPEGGPVEQYF. The CDR3 nucleotides read TGCGCCAGCAGCCCGGAGGGGGGGCCGGTCGAGCAGTACTTC.

V and J are TRBV2 and TRBJ2-2; 7 bases line up with TRBD1. Trimming at V came to 6 bases and at J to 1 base, leaving 2 bases not matched to a gene. This CDR3 is 14 amino acids long. Germline assignment: CDR1 SNHLY and CDR2 FYNNEI. The CDR3 loop is CASSRDRNTGELFF. The CDR3, as DNA: TGTGCCAGCAGCCGGGACAGGAACACCGGGGAGCTGTTTTTT.

V and J are TRBV7-9 and TRBJ2-3; tentative D call: TRBD1 (6 bases). The germline CDR1 and CDR2 sequences are SEHNR and FQNEAQ (reference sequence). The CDR3 is 16 residues long. Trimming pared 3 bases from V and 2 bases from J, leaving 15 bases between. The CDR3 loop is CASSLSGGGSTDTQYF. In nucleotides, the CDR3 is TGTGCCAGCAGCTTGAGTGGGGGCGGCTCCACAGATACGCAGTATTTT.

This clone was counted a few times. The gene calls are TRBV5-1 and TRBJ2-1; 11 bases fit TRBD2. V shed 0 bases and J 1 base; nucleotides not matched to a gene: 3. This CDR3 is 17 amino acids long. CDR1 and CDR2 (germline): SGHRS, YFSETQ. CDR3 in amino acids: CASSLGVAGGSYNEQFF. The DNA for the CDR3 is TGCGCCAGCAGCTTGGGGGTAGCGGGAGGGTCCTACAATGAGCAGTTCTTC.

A few counts support this clone. The V call is TRBV11-2, the J call TRBJ2-1; 12 bases are shared with TRBD2. Trimming cost V 5 bases and J 7 bases; bases outside gene matches: 6. There are 15 residues in the CDR3. The germline CDR1 and CDR2 sequences are SGHAT and FQNNGV. The CDR3 region has the DNA TGTGCCAGCAGCCCTCTAGCGGGAGGGCGTAATGAGCAGTTCTTC. This encodes CASSPLAGGRNEQFF.

This clone showed up just a few times. This chain connects TRBV18 to TRBJ2-1; D gene ambiguous. The V gene's germline CDR1 is KGHSH and CDR2 LQKENI. This CDR3 is built from 13 residues. Deletions cut 0 bases from V and 8 bases from J, with 8 bases between. Here the CDR3 reads CASSPPDNYEQFF. CDR3 coding DNA: TGTGCCAGCTCACCACCCGACAACTATGAGCAGTTCTTC. Full variable domain (outside the CDR3, taken from reference TRBV18 and TRBJ2-1): NAGVMQNPRHLVRRRGQEARLRCSPMKGHSHVYWYRQLPEEGLKFMVYLQKENIIDESGMPKERFSAEFPKEGPSILRIQQVVRGDSAAYFCASSPPDNYEQFFGPGTRLTVL.

J is TRBJ2-5 and V is TRBV4-2; tentative D call: TRBD2 (6 bases). Trimming removed 4 bases at V and 0 bases at J, with 12 bases between. This CDR3 contains 15 residues. CDR1 and CDR2 from the germline V gene are LGHNA and YNFKEQ. CDR3 DNA sequence: TGTGCCAGCAGCCTCCCGGGCGGGGACCAAGAGACCCAGTACTTC. As protein: CASSLPGGDQETQYF.

This clone was counted between two and nine times. The CDR3 region is CAWDRDGNTIYF. The CDR3 region has the DNA TGTGCCTGGGACAGGGACGGAAACACCATATATTTT. The rearrangement links TRBV30 to TRBJ1-3; 7 bases match TRBD1. After removal of 5 bases from V and 4 bases from J, the junction contained 2 bases not matched to a gene. From germline, CDR1 is GTSNPN and CDR2 SVGIG (reference sequence). The CDR3 has 12 amino acids.

This clone was detected only a few times. The J gene is TRBJ2-1, the V gene TRBV9; 7 bases are a match to TRBD1. Germline CDR1 reads SGDLS; CDR2 reads YYNGEE. The CDR3 extends over 15 amino acids. V gave up 0 bases and J gave up 4 bases; unmatched junction bases: 4. The CDR3 spells CASSVGPGQYNEQFF. The CDR3 region has the DNA TGTGCCAGCAGCGTAGGGCCGGGACAGTACAATGAGCAGTTCTTC.

The chain links TRBV27 to TRBJ1-1, with unresolved D. This CDR3 has 13 amino acids. Germline V gene data show CDR1 as MNHEY and CDR2 as SMNVEV (reference sequence). Trimming stripped 7 bases from V and 3 bases from J, with 12 bases between. CDR3: CASKRTGDTEAFF. The CDR3 DNA follows: TGTGCCAGCAAGAGGACTGGGGACACTGAAGCTTTCTTT.

This sequence joins TRBV5-1 and TRBJ2-7, with 9 bases identical to TRBD1. This CDR3 has 12 residues. The germline CDR1 and CDR2 sequences are SGHRS and YFSETQ. V was pared by 7 bases and J by 4 bases, with 3 bases of the junction left unmatched. The CDR3 DNA follows: TGCGCCAGCGGACAGGGGCCGTACGAGCAGTACTTC. Translation: CASGQGPYEQYF. Combining the CDR3 with reference TRBV5-1 and TRBJ2-7 gives the whole variable domain KAGVTQTPRYLIKTRGQQVTLSCSPISGHRSVSWYQQTPGQGLQFLFEYFSETQRNKGNFPGRFSGRQFSNSRSEMNVSTLELGDSALYLCASGQGPYEQYFGPGTRLTVT.

This clone was counted at least ten times. This sequence joins TRBV7-9 and TRBJ2-5; weak D call: TRBD2 (6 bases). V lost 5 bases to trimming and J lost 4 bases, with 17 bases between them. Germline loops: CDR1 SEHNR, CDR2 FQNEAQ (reference sequence). The CDR3 extends over 15 amino acids. This chain's CDR3 is CASSPPRRAGETQYF. The CDR3, as DNA: TGTGCCAGCAGCCCTCCCAGGAGGGCTGGAGAGACCCAGTACTTC.